This TCR beta chain was identified in a study of post-analysis software for immune sequencing data. Study-wide background: Relapsing-remitting, secondary progressive and progressive-relapsing forms made up the multiple sclerosis disease courses.

Incorporated into the TCR beta cDNA libraries were unique molecular identifiers, which served to reduce PCR and sequencing biases. TCRdb redid the calling of the PCR reads with MiXCR, one entry per CDR3 protein. Among roughly 180,000 distinct CDR3 sequences listed, over 25% were seen once. Overall study results and limits: Compared with controls, patients showed significantly lower normalized Chao1 diversity. Co-batched samples clustered tightly together by F measure.

This clonotype was observed many times. The antigen is unknown. Input material: blood. This sequence was found in a girl aged 5 to 17 with multiple sclerosis.

The CDR3 spells CSVTGTGTYEQYF. For the CDR3, the DNA is TGCAGCGTTACCGGGACAGGGACCTACGAGCAGTACTTC. The chain is built from TRBV29-1 and TRBJ2-7; 9 bases match TRBD1. V lost 5 bases to trimming and J lost 2 bases; unmatched junction nucleotides: 4. The germline V gene has CDR1 SQVTM and CDR2 ANQGSEA. The CDR3 has 13 residues.